This T cell receptor (beta chain) stems from a study of regulatory T cells in long-lasting Graves disease. Germline CDR1 is LNHNV and CDR2 is YYDKDF (reference sequence). V lost 1 base to trimming and J lost 1 base, with 8 bases between them. The CDR3 is 15 amino acids. TCR beta libraries were built with iRepertoire HTBI primers and Arm-PCR of CDR3 regions. In TCRdb, the multiplex PCR reads were re-called with MiXCR into one record per CDR3 protein. The sample records a few hundred thousand distinct CDR3 sequences, around 20% being singletons. Time point here: persistent/refractory GD, antithyroid drugs over 5 years with positive TRAb. PBMC-extracted RNA yielded the TCR library. This clonotype has a count of ten or more.

The starting material was peripheral blood mononuclear cells (PBMCs), obtained when the disease was refractory, from a patient treated with antithyroid drugs. The sequence was collected from a female donor with Graves disease. V is TRBV15 and J is TRBJ1-5, with no clear D. CDR3 sequence (DNA): TGTGCCACCAGCAGAGCGGGGTACAGCAATCAGCCCCAGCATTTT. As protein: CATSRAGYSNQPQHF.